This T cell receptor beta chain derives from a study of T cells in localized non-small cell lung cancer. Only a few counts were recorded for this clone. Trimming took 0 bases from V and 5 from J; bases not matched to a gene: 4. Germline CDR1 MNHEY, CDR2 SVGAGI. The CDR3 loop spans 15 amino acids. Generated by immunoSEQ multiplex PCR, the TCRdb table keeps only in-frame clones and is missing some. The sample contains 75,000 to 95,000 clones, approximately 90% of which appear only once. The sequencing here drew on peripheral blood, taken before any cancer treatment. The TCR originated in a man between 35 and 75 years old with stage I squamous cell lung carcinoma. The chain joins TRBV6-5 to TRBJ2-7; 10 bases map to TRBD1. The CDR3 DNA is TGTGCCAGCAGTTACTCCCTGACAGGGGGCAACGAGCAGTACTTC. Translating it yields CASSYSLTGGNEQYF.